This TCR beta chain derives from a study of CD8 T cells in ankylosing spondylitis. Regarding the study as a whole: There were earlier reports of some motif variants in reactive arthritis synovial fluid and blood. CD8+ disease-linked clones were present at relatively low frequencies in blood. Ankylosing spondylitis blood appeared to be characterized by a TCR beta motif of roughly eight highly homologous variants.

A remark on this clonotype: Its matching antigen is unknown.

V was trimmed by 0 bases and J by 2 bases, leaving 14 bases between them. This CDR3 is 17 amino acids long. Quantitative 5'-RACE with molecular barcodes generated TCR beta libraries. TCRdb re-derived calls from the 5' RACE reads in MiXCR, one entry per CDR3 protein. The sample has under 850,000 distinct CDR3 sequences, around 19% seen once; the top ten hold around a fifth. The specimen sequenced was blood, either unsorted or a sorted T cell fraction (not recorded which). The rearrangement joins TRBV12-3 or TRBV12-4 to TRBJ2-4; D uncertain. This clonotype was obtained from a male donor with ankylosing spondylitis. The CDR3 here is CASSLARAHGPKNIQYF. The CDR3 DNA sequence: TGTGCCAGCAGTTTAGCGCGCGCCCACGGGCCCAAAAACATTCAGTACTTC.